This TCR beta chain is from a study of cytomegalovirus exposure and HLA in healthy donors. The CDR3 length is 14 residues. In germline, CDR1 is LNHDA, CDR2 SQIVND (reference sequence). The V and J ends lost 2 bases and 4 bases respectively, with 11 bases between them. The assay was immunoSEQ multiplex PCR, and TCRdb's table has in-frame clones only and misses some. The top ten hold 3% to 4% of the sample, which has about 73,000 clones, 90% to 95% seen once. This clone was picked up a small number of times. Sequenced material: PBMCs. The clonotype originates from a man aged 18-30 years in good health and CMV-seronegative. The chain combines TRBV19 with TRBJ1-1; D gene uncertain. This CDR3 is CASSIMRGFTEAFF. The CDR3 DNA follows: TGTGCCAGTAGTATAATGCGGGGTTTCACTGAAGCTTTCTTT.